The 15 T cell receptor beta chains reported below all come from one sample, sequenced in a study of CD4 T cells in relation to SARS-CoV-2 and coronaviruses (dated by TCRdb to the early 2020s). Receptor amplification or capture employed the immunoSEQ multiplex PCR assay. Entries here come from immuneACCESS through TCRdb and include only in-frame sequences with V and J called. Some clones fail to appear in such tables; in the studies checked, an unresolved V gene covers under half of the shortfall, and the cause of the remainder is unknown. Within this sample are about 60,000 clones, with about 94% of them counted one time only. Roughly 0.14% of the sample is in the top ten clones. CD4+ T cells from unexposed donors were collected before the COVID-19 pandemic (2011-2018). Source material: naive CD4+ T cells from PBMCs. This sample's cell subset or site label indicates: naive CD4+ T cells isolated by negative enrichment. The origin of the receptors is a human donor in good health.

This chain joins TRBV5-6 and TRBJ2-1; no reliable D call. V gave up 0 bases and J gave up 0 bases, with 10 bases separating them. From germline, CDR1 is SGHDT and CDR2 YYEEEE. The CDR3 is 16 residues long. CDR3 in DNA: TGTGCCAGCAGCTTGGCCGGTCTGACCTCCTACAATGAGCAGTTCTTC. This sequence encodes CASSLAGLTSYNEQFF.

The rearrangement joins TRBV12-3 or TRBV12-4 to TRBJ1-2, with D possibly TRBD1 on 6 matching bases. Between the trimmed V and J ends, which lost 5 bases and 8 bases, there was a span of 15 bases. CDR3 length: 13 residues. This chain's CDR3 is CASSQIRGWGYTF. CDR3 bases: TGTGCCAGCAGTCAAATCAGGGGTTGGGGCTACACCTTC.

This clone appeared a few times. V and J are TRBV4-1 and TRBJ1-1, with unresolved D. V was shortened by 2 bases and J by 4 bases, with 11 bases between the two germline ends. Germline V gene data show CDR1 as MGHRA and CDR2 as YSYEKL. This CDR3 has 14 residues. CDR3 DNA sequence: TGCGCCAGCAGCCAACGGCAGGAGGGCACTGAAGCTTTCTTT. Its translation: CASSQRQEGTEAFF.

The CDR3, as DNA: TGTGCCAGCAGACTATTAGCGGGGCAAGAGACCCAGTACTTC. Translating gives CASRLLAGQETQYF. The chain joins TRBV6-5 to TRBJ2-5; 8 bases align to TRBD2. Trimming cost V 6 bases and J 2 bases; bases outside gene matches: 5. CDR1 and CDR2 (germline): MNHEY, SVGAGI. CDR3 length equals 14 residues.

The CDR3 DNA is TGCGCCAGCAGCTCTCTAGCCTCTGGCGCCGGGGAGCTGTTTTTT. As protein: CASSSLASGAGELFF. The V call is TRBV5-1, the J call TRBJ2-2; the D gene is possibly TRBD2 (5 bases). Between the trimmed V and J ends, which lost 3 bases and 6 bases, there was a span of 15 bases. This CDR3 is 15 amino acids long. Germline CDR1 reads SGHRS; CDR2 reads YFSETQ.

The rearrangement uses TRBV28 and TRBJ2-3; 9 nucleotides align to TRBD1. The V and J ends lost 4 bases and 6 bases, in that order; junction bases with no gene match: 14. This CDR3 contains 17 residues. The V gene's germline CDR1 is MDHEN and CDR2 SYDVKM. CDR3 bases: TGTGCCAGCAGTTCCCAAGACCCCGGGACAGGGATGGATACGCAGTATTTT. This gives the protein CASSSQDPGTGMDTQYF.

V usage is TRBV2 and J usage is TRBJ2-5; no reliable D call. The CDR3 extends over 13 amino acids. V gave up 2 bases and J gave up 7 bases, with 11 bases separating them. From germline, CDR1 is SNHLY and CDR2 FYNNEI. This chain's CDR3 is CASSESEVGTQYF. The CDR3 DNA is TGTGCCAGCAGTGAATCTGAAGTGGGGACCCAGTACTTC.

The CDR3, as DNA: TGTGCCAGCAGCCATGCGGGGACTGGCCATTCCTACAATGAGCAGTTCTTC. This translates into CASSHAGTGHSYNEQFF. The chain uses TRBV7-9 and TRBJ2-1; D perhaps matches TRBD2 (6 bases). The CDR3 runs 17 residues. Looked up from germline, CDR1 is SEHNR and CDR2 is FQNEAQ (reference sequence). V shed 5 bases and J shed 1 base, with 18 bases lying between them.

V gene TRBV6-4 combines with J gene TRBJ1-1, with a tentative D call TRBD1 (6 bases). CDR1 is MRHNA, CDR2 SNTAGT, per germline. V was pared by 5 bases and J by 1 base, with 14 bases between. The CDR3 is 15 amino acids. DNA of the CDR3: TGTGCCAGCAGTCCCCAGGGGTCCGGGAACACTGAAGCTTTCTTT. It codes for CASSPQGSGNTEAFF.

The chain joins TRBV6-1 to TRBJ1-5, with 12 nucleotides matching TRBD1. Germline-derived CDR1 and CDR2 are MNHNS and SASEGT. With 4 bases clipped from V and 6 bases from J, the junction kept 7 bases outside the gene matches. CDR3 length: 16 residues. The CDR3 is CASSAASGQGAQPQHF. CDR3 in DNA: TGTGCCAGCAGTGCTGCGTCGGGACAGGGGGCTCAGCCCCAGCATTTT.

The CDR3 nucleotides read TGTGCCAGCAGCCGGACAGGGCATTATGGCTACACCTTC. Protein product: CASSRTGHYGYTF. The chain recombines TRBV3-1 (or the pseudogene TRBV3-2) with TRBJ1-2; 8 bases map to TRBD1. The junction had 3 bases not matched to a gene; V was cut back by 4 bases and J by 5 bases. Per germline, CDR1 LGHDT and CDR2 YNNKEL (reference sequence). The CDR3 loop spans 13 amino acids.

This clone has a single count. J is TRBJ1-1 and V is TRBV6-5; D uncertain. This CDR3 is built from 15 residues. V shed 5 bases and J shed 6 bases, with 19 bases lying between them. Germline CDR1 is MNHEY and CDR2 is SVGAGI. As DNA, the CDR3 is TGTGCCAGCAGTCCCCGGACTGTCTTGTACCCTGAAGCTTTCTTT. Translating it yields CASSPRTVLYPEAFF.

This chain uses TRBV7-3 with TRBJ2-2, with 10 bases lining up with TRBD2. Trimming at V came to 3 bases and at J to 6 bases, leaving 7 bases not matched to a gene. The CDR3 length is 16 residues. Germline CDR1 is SGHTA and CDR2 is FQGTGA. CDR3 in DNA: TGTGCCAGCAGCTTTCTTGGAGCGGGAGGGCCCGGGGAGCTGTTTTTT. It encodes CASSFLGAGGPGELFF. Drawing the rest from reference TRBV7-3 and TRBJ2-2, the complete variable domain is GAGVSQTPSNKVTEKGKYVELRCDPISGHTALYWYRQSLGQGPEFLIYFQGTGAADDSGLPNDRFFAVRPEGSVSTLKIQRTERGDSAVYLCASSFLGAGGPGELFFGEGSRLTVL.

The chain is built from TRBV24-1 and TRBJ2-1, with a weak D call TRBD1 (6 bases). Per germline, CDR1 KGHDR and CDR2 SFDVKD. Trimming left V 6 bases short and J 0 bases short, with 8 bases between. This CDR3 spans 14 amino acids. The CDR3 region has the DNA TGTGCCACCAGTAAGGACAGCTCCTACAATGAGCAGTTCTTC. This gives the protein CATSKDSSYNEQFF.

V gene TRBV4-2 combines with J gene TRBJ2-2; 11 nucleotides match TRBD2. This CDR3 is built from 14 residues. CDR1 and CDR2 from the germline V gene are LGHNA and YNFKEQ. Trimming at V came to 11 bases and at J to 5 bases, leaving 7 bases not matched to a gene. DNA for the CDR3: TGTGCCTCAACTCTAGCGGGAGGAACCGGGGAGCTGTTTTTT. It translates to CASTLAGGTGELFF.